The rows below give T cell receptor beta chains drawn from one sample of a study of blood T cell repertoires in COVID-19. Measured with immunoSEQ multiplex PCR; TCRdb has only the in-frame clones, and not every one. This sample has 130,000 to 150,000 clones, with around four fifths found just once. Input material: peripheral blood. The receptor set was obtained from a human donor in a cohort sampled during active COVID-19. Each CDR3 is given with its conserved first and last residue. The D gene is left open where the match is weak. Clone sizes are given selectively: once, few, many, or a class where the clone is expanded.

D gene: NA; J gene: TRBJ1-2; clone size: NA; V gene: TRBV7-2; CDR3 DNA: TGTGCCAGCAGCTTACCGGGAATCTATGGCTACACCTTC; CDR3 protein: CASSLPGIYGYTF
D gene: NA; J gene: TRBJ2-7; clone size: few; V gene: TRBV28; CDR3 DNA: TGTGCCAGCAGCCACCTAGGCTACGAGCAGTACTTC; CDR3 protein: CASSHLGYEQYF
D gene: NA; J gene: TRBJ2-5; clone size: NA; V gene: TRBV5-4; CDR3 DNA: TGTGCCAGCAGCTCCAGACTACCCCAAGAGACCCAGTACTTC; CDR3 protein: CASSSRLPQETQYF
D gene: TRBD1; J gene: TRBJ1-4; clone size: NA; V gene: TRBV15; CDR3 DNA: TGTGCCACCAGCATCCAAGGGACAGGGAAAGAAAAACTGTTTTTT; CDR3 protein: CATSIQGTGKEKLFF
D gene: TRBD2; J gene: TRBJ2-5; clone size: NA; V gene: TRBV30; CDR3 DNA: TGTGCCTGGAGTAGCGGGGGTGGCCGGGAGACCCAGTACTTC; CDR3 protein: CAWSSGGGRETQYF
D gene: NA; J gene: TRBJ1-6; clone size: few; V gene: TRBV4-3; CDR3 DNA: TGCGCCAGCAGCCAAGATAGGGGCACCTTTTCACCCCTCCACTTT; CDR3 protein: CASSQDRGTFSPLHF
D gene: NA; J gene: TRBJ2-3; clone size: NA; V gene: TRBV3-1/TRBV3-2; CDR3 DNA: TGTGCCAGCAGCCAATCTAGCGCAGATACGCAGTATTTT; CDR3 protein: CASSQSSADTQYF
D gene: NA; J gene: TRBJ1-3; clone size: NA; V gene: TRBV18; CDR3 DNA: TGTGCCAGCTCCCCGACAGGCGAAGGAAACACCATATATTTT; CDR3 protein: CASSPTGEGNTIYF
D gene: NA; J gene: TRBJ1-1; clone size: NA; V gene: TRBV19; CDR3 DNA: TGTGCCAGTAGTCTAAGGAACACTGAAGCTTTCTTT; CDR3 protein: CASSLRNTEAFF
D gene: TRBD1; J gene: TRBJ1-2; clone size: NA; V gene: TRBV27; CDR3 DNA: TGTGCCAGCAGTTTTCTGTCGGGACAGGGAGGGGGCTACACCTTC; CDR3 protein: CASSFLSGQGGGYTF
D gene: NA; J gene: TRBJ2-1; clone size: NA; V gene: TRBV5-1; CDR3 DNA: TGCGCCAGCAGCTTCCCGAGCTCCTACAATGAGCAGTTCTTC; CDR3 protein: CASSFPSSYNEQFF
D gene: NA; J gene: TRBJ2-5; clone size: NA; V gene: TRBV29-1; CDR3 DNA: TGCAGCGCCTCCGACGGGGTGGAGACCCAGTACTTC; CDR3 protein: CSASDGVETQYF
D gene: NA; J gene: TRBJ1-2; clone size: once; V gene: TRBV7-2; CDR3 DNA: TGTGCCAGCAGCTTACTCAGGGGCTCTGGTGGCTACACCTTC; CDR3 protein: CASSLLRGSGGYTF
D gene: NA; J gene: TRBJ1-5; clone size: few; V gene: TRBV11-2; CDR3 DNA: TGTGCCAGCAGCCCAGGACGGGGGAATCAGCCCCAGCATTTT; CDR3 protein: CASSPGRGNQPQHF
D gene: NA; J gene: TRBJ2-1; clone size: NA; V gene: TRBV4-1; CDR3 DNA: TGCGCCAGCAGCCCCCGCATTTGGCGGAGCGGAAACAATGAGCAGTTCTTC; CDR3 protein: CASSPRIWRSGNNEQFF
D gene: NA; J gene: TRBJ1-2; clone size: NA; V gene: TRBV7-9; CDR3 DNA: TGTGCCAGCAGCACCACAGGGTGGGGCTACACCTTC; CDR3 protein: CASSTTGWGYTF
D gene: TRBD1; J gene: TRBJ1-2; clone size: NA; V gene: TRBV5-6; CDR3 DNA: TGTGCCAGCAGCTACGGAGGGGGCGAAGGCTACACCTTC; CDR3 protein: CASSYGGGEGYTF
D gene: NA; J gene: TRBJ1-1; clone size: NA; V gene: TRBV14; CDR3 DNA: TGTGCCAGCAGCCATTCGGTACCCGCTGAAGCTTTCTTT; CDR3 protein: CASSHSVPAEAFF
D gene: NA; J gene: TRBJ2-2; clone size: NA; V gene: TRBV18; CDR3 DNA: TGTGCCAGCTCACCCCGGGAACCGTACACCGGGGAGCTGTTTTTT; CDR3 protein: CASSPREPYTGELFF
D gene: TRBD1; J gene: TRBJ1-5; clone size: NA; V gene: TRBV6-2/TRBV6-3; CDR3 DNA: TGTGCCAGCAGTTACCTCGAGGACAGGCCCTATAGCAATCAGCCCCAGCATTTT; CDR3 protein: CASSYLEDRPYSNQPQHF
D gene: NA; J gene: TRBJ2-7; clone size: NA; V gene: TRBV4-3; CDR3 DNA: TGCGCCAGCAGCCAAGGTCAGGAATACGAGCAGTACTTC; CDR3 protein: CASSQGQEYEQYF
D gene: TRBD2; J gene: TRBJ2-2; clone size: NA; V gene: TRBV14; CDR3 DNA: TGTGCCAGCAGCCTACCTCGGGGAGGGTGGAACACCGGGGAGCTGTTTTTT; CDR3 protein: CASSLPRGGWNTGELFF
D gene: NA; J gene: TRBJ1-1; clone size: NA; V gene: TRBV6-5; CDR3 DNA: TGTGCCAGTACTCGGACTTGGGGGAACACTGAAGCTTTCTTT; CDR3 protein: CASTRTWGNTEAFF
D gene: NA; J gene: TRBJ2-2; clone size: NA; V gene: TRBV7-3; CDR3 DNA: TGTGCCAGCAGCTTAATGGGCTCCACCGGGGAGCTGTTTTTT; CDR3 protein: CASSLMGSTGELFF
D gene: NA; J gene: TRBJ1-4; clone size: NA; V gene: TRBV6-6; CDR3 DNA: TGTGCCAGCACCCCGAGAGGGTCAAATGAAAAACTGTTTTTT; CDR3 protein: CASTPRGSNEKLFF
D gene: NA; J gene: TRBJ2-7; clone size: NA; V gene: TRBV11-2; CDR3 DNA: TGTGCCAGCAGCTTAGTACGACAGATCTCCTACGAGCAGTACTTC; CDR3 protein: CASSLVRQISYEQYF
D gene: TRBD1; J gene: TRBJ2-7; clone size: NA; V gene: TRBV10-2; CDR3 DNA: TGCGCCAGCAGTGAATGGACAGGGGGCCACGAGCAGTACTTC; CDR3 protein: CASSEWTGGHEQYF
D gene: NA; J gene: TRBJ1-1; clone size: NA; V gene: TRBV7-2; CDR3 DNA: TGTGCCAGCGACGACAGTACCCACACTGAAGCTTTCTTT; CDR3 protein: CASDDSTHTEAFF
D gene: NA; J gene: TRBJ2-2; clone size: NA; V gene: TRBV6-5; CDR3 DNA: TGTGCCAGCAGTTACTTACCGGGATCAGCGACCGGGGAGCTGTTTTTT; CDR3 protein: CASSYLPGSATGELFF
D gene: NA; J gene: TRBJ2-5; clone size: NA; V gene: TRBV3-1/TRBV3-2; CDR3 DNA: TGTGCCAGCAGCTACCGGACAGTCGCGGAGACCCAGTACTTC; CDR3 protein: CASSYRTVAETQYF
D gene: NA; J gene: TRBJ1-5; clone size: NA; V gene: TRBV6-2/TRBV6-3; CDR3 DNA: TGTGCCAGCAGTTACTCGACCAGGATGGGGCCCCAGCATTTT; CDR3 protein: CASSYSTRMGPQHF
D gene: TRBD1; J gene: TRBJ1-2; clone size: once; V gene: TRBV2; CDR3 DNA: TGTGCCACCCGGGGGGCAGGGGGCTCCTATGGCTACACCTTC; CDR3 protein: CATRGAGGSYGYTF
D gene: NA; J gene: TRBJ2-1; clone size: once; V gene: TRBV6-6; CDR3 DNA: TGTGCCAGCAGTTACTCGTCTACCAATGAGCAGTTCTTC; CDR3 protein: CASSYSSTNEQFF
D gene: NA; J gene: TRBJ1-2; clone size: NA; V gene: TRBV19; CDR3 DNA: TGTGCCAGTAGGATTTCAGGATATACTAACTATGGCTACACCTTC; CDR3 protein: CASRISGYTNYGYTF
D gene: NA; J gene: TRBJ2-2; clone size: NA; V gene: TRBV19; CDR3 DNA: TGTGCCAGCCGGGACACAAACACCGGGGAGCTGTTTTTT; CDR3 protein: CASRDTNTGELFF
D gene: NA; J gene: TRBJ1-6; clone size: few; V gene: TRBV5-8; CDR3 DNA: TGTGCCAGCAGCGGGACACATAATTCACCCCTCCACTTT; CDR3 protein: CASSGTHNSPLHF
D gene: TRBD1; J gene: TRBJ1-5; clone size: NA; V gene: TRBV18; CDR3 DNA: TGTGCCAGCTCACCGGGGACAGCCCTCCTTCGATATCAGCCCCAGCATTTT; CDR3 protein: CASSPGTALLRYQPQHF
D gene: TRBD2; J gene: TRBJ2-1; clone size: few; V gene: TRBV3-1/TRBV3-2; CDR3 DNA: TGTGCCAGCAGCCCACGATGGGGGGGGCAGTTCTTC; CDR3 protein: CASSPRWGGQFF
D gene: NA; J gene: TRBJ1-3; clone size: NA; V gene: TRBV6-5; CDR3 DNA: TGTGCCAGCCGGGGGGACCTCTCTGGAAACACCATATATTTT; CDR3 protein: CASRGDLSGNTIYF
D gene: NA; J gene: TRBJ2-1; clone size: few; V gene: TRBV3-1/TRBV3-2; CDR3 DNA: TGTGCCAGCAGCCCGCGCGACTTAGCATTTGAGCAGTTCTTC; CDR3 protein: CASSPRDLAFEQFF
D gene: TRBD2; J gene: TRBJ2-1; clone size: NA; V gene: TRBV5-1; CDR3 DNA: TGCGCCAGCAGCTTGGGGCTAGCGGGGGCCGCCTCCTACAATGAGCAGTTCTTC; CDR3 protein: CASSLGLAGAASYNEQFF
D gene: TRBD2; J gene: TRBJ2-7; clone size: NA; V gene: TRBV5-6; CDR3 DNA: TGTGCCAGCAGCTTGCATAGTAGCGGGCAGGGAAGGAAGCAGTACTTC; CDR3 protein: CASSLHSSGQGRKQYF
D gene: NA; J gene: TRBJ1-1; clone size: NA; V gene: TRBV5-1; CDR3 DNA: TGCGCCAGCAGCTTGGCCAGCCAGGCATTGAACACTGAAGCTTTCTTT; CDR3 protein: CASSLASQALNTEAFF
D gene: TRBD1; J gene: TRBJ2-1; clone size: NA; V gene: TRBV2; CDR3 DNA: TGTGCCAGTCTGGACAGGGCCAACAATGAGCAGTTCTTC; CDR3 protein: CASLDRANNEQFF
D gene: TRBD1; J gene: TRBJ2-6; clone size: NA; V gene: TRBV29-1; CDR3 DNA: TGCAGCGTGGAGGCCCCGACAGGGGGTTCTGGGGCCAACGTCCTGACTTTC; CDR3 protein: CSVEAPTGGSGANVLTF
D gene: NA; J gene: TRBJ1-2; clone size: NA; V gene: TRBV11-2; CDR3 DNA: TGTGCCAGCAGCCCCTACGGGGGGTCCTCATATGGCTACACCTTC; CDR3 protein: CASSPYGGSSYGYTF
D gene: TRBD1; J gene: TRBJ2-7; clone size: NA; V gene: TRBV7-6; CDR3 DNA: TGTGCCAGCAGCTCCGGGACAGGCCCATCCTACGAGCAGTACTTC; CDR3 protein: CASSSGTGPSYEQYF
D gene: NA; J gene: TRBJ2-5; clone size: NA; V gene: TRBV9; CDR3 DNA: TGTGCCAGCAGCGTAGCGGGGTCGGGGGAGACCCAGTACTTC; CDR3 protein: CASSVAGSGETQYF